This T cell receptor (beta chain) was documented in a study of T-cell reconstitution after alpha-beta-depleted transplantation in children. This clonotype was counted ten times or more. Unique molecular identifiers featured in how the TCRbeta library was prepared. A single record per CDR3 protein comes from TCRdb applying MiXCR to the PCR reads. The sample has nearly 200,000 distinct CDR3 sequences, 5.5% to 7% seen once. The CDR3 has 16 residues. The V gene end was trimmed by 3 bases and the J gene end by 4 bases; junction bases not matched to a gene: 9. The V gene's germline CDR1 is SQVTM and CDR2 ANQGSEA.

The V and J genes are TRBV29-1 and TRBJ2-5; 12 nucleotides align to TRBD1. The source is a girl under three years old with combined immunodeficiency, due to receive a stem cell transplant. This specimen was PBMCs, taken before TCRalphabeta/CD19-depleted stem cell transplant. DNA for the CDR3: TGCAGCGTTGAGGGACAGGGGGCGCGGAGGGGAGAGACCCAGTACTTC. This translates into CSVEGQGARRGETQYF. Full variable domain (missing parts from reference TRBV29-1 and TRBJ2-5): SAVISQKPSRDICQRGTSLTIQCQVDSQVTMMFWYRQQPGQSLTLIATANQGSEATYESGFVIDKFPISRPNLTFSTLTVSNMSPEDSSIYLCSVEGQGARRGETQYFGPGTRLLVL.